One TCR beta chain is described in this entry. The table lists this clone with a count of one. It has no known antigen specificity. No clone much larger than this one lies a single base away; base qualities are absent. For sequencing of the TCRbeta CDR3 region, genomic DNA was extracted from the sorted cells. The immunoSEQ Assay was used to sequence the TCRbeta CDR3 regions. In TCRdb, the immuneACCESS table is reduced to in-frame sequences with V and J assigned. These tables do not hold every clone; where another copy was compared, an unresolved V gene accounts for under half, and the others remain unexplained. Recorded for this sample are 15,000 to 20,000 clones; roughly four fifths of them occurred a single time. 35% to 55% of the sample rests with the top ten. The data derive from a study of OX40 agonist ivuxolimab in advanced cancers. Background on the whole study: Ivuxolimab was a fully human IgG2 agonistic monoclonal antibody targeting the costimulatory receptor OX40 (CD134). Intravenous ivuxolimab was administered to patients every 2 weeks at six dose levels: 0.01, 0.1, 0.3, 1.5, 3 and 10 mg/kg. Of the approximately 53 patients in dose escalation, 19 had hepatocellular carcinoma, roughly 15 had melanoma, 9 had renal cell carcinoma and 9 had head and neck cancer. A male proportion of 70% to 90% and a mean age of 60 years, ranging from roughly 23 to 85, were recorded for the dose-escalation cohort. Patients were allowed to have had prior anti-PD-1, anti-PD-L1 or anti-CTLA-4 therapy, and around two fifths of the dose-escalation patients had been treated with checkpoint inhibitors. Partial responses occurred in three dose-escalation patients: two with cutaneous melanoma and one with hepatocellular carcinoma. Peripheral TCRbeta sequencing was intended to test whether TCR sequence diversity was altered and clonal T-cell expansion was caused by ivuxolimab. The monotherapy dose-escalation portion (N ≈ 57 patients) of the phase I ivuxolimab trial is reported in the paper.

The trial excluded patients who had a history of autoimmune disease or who were on systemic immunosuppression. Peripheral blood for TCR sequencing was collected from all dose cohorts at baseline, on cycle 4 day 1, and on cycle 7 day 1. The samples were taken from a phase I, first-in-human, multicenter, open-label dose-escalation trial of ivuxolimab. Adults with locally advanced or metastatic head and neck squamous cell, hepatocellular, melanoma or renal cell carcinoma were enrolled in the trial. Before TCR sequencing, CD4+ and CD8+ T cells were separately sorted from peripheral blood. Points the paper makes about the study in general: Antigen specificity was not determined for the clonally expanded peripheral T cells. In the 0.1-3.0 mg/kg groups, partial responders had among the lowest normalized peripheral clonal expansion, particularly in CD8+ T cells. At doses of 0.1 to 3.0 mg/kg, clonal expansion of both CD4+ and CD8+ blood T cells was observed from baseline to week 6. On average, CD8+ T cells showed more expanded clones than CD4+ T cells after ivuxolimab. Low levels of normalized T-cell clonal expansion were also shown by some nonresponding patients.

Reading the germline V gene (reference sequence) gives CDR1 SEHNR and CDR2 FQNEAQ. The CDR3 runs 17 amino acids, cysteine and phenylalanine included. Only CDR3 DNA remains: 51 bases, in frame from the first base. The V end gives up 1 base and the J end 3 bases, leaving 6 bases in the junction not matched to a gene. The sequencing used CD4+ or CD8+ T cells sorted from blood, collected in a trial of the OX40 agonist ivuxolimab. The chain couples TRBV7-9 to TRBJ2-7; 13 middle bases align to TRBD2. The TCR originated in an adult with an advanced solid tumor such as melanoma, head and neck, liver or kidney cancer. The DNA is TGTGCCAGCAGCTTAGAACTAGCGGGGGGGCCTATCTACGAGCAGTACTTC. Its coded protein is CASSLELAGGPIYEQYF.